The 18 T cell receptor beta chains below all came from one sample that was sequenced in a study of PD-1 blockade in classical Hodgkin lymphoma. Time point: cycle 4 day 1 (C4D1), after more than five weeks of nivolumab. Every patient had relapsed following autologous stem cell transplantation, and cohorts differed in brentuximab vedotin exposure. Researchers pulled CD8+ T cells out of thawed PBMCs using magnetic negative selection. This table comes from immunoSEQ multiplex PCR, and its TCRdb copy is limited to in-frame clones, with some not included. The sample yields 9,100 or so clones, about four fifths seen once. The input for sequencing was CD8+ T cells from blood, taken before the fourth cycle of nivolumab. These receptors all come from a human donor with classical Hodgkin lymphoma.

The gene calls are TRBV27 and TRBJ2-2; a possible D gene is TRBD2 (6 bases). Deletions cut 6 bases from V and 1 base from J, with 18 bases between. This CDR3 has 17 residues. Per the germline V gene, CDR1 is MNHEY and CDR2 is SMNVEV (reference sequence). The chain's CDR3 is CASSFRGGAKNTGELFF. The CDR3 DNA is TGTGCCAGCAGCTTTCGGGGAGGCGCCAAGAACACCGGGGAGCTGTTTTTT.

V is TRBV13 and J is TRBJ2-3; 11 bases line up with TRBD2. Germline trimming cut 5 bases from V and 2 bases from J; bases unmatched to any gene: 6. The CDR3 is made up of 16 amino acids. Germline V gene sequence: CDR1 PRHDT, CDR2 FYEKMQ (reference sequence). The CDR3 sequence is CASSPRLAGYTDTQYF. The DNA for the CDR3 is TGTGCCAGCAGCCCTAGACTAGCGGGGTACACAGATACGCAGTATTTT.

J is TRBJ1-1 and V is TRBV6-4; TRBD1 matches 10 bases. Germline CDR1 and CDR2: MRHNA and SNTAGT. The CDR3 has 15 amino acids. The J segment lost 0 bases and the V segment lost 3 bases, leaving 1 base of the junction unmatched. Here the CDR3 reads CASSEGQGMNTEAFF. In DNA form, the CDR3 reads TGTGCCAGCAGTGAGGGACAGGGGATGAACACTGAAGCTTTCTTT.

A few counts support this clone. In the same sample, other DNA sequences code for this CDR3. Here the CDR3 reads CASSLNSNQPQHF. In nucleotides, the CDR3 is TGTGCCAGTAGCTTAAATAGCAATCAGCCCCAGCATTTT. V and J are TRBV19 and TRBJ1-5; the D is unclear. The CDR3 is made up of 13 amino acids. Germline CDR1 and CDR2: LNHDA and SQIVND (reference sequence). V shed 6 bases and J shed 0 bases, with 6 bases lying between them. The full variable domain, with the rest looked up from reference TRBV19 and TRBJ1-5, is DGGITQSPKYLFRKEGQNVTLSCEQNLNHDAMYWYRQDPGQGLRLIYYSQIVNDFQKGDIAEGYSVSREKKESFPLTVTSAQKNPTAFYLCASSLNSNQPQHFGDGTRLSIL.

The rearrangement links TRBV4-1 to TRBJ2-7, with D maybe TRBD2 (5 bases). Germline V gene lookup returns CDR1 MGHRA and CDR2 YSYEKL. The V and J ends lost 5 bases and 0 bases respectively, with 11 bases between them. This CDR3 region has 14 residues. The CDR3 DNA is TGCGCCAGCAGCGAGGGTGCCGGCTCCTACGAGCAGTACTTC. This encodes CASSEGAGSYEQYF.

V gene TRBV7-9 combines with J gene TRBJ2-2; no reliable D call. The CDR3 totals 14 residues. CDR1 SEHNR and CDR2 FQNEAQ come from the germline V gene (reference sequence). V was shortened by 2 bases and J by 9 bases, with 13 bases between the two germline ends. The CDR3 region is CASSLPIRARELFF. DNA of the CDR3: TGTGCCAGCAGCTTACCTATTCGGGCGAGGGAGCTGTTTTTT.

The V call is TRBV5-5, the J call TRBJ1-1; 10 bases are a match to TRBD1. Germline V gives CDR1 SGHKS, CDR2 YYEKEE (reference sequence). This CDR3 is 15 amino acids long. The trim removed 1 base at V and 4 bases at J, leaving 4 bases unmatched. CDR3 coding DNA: TGTGCCAGCAGCTTGTGGGACAGGGGCGGCACTGAAGCTTTCTTT. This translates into CASSLWDRGGTEAFF.

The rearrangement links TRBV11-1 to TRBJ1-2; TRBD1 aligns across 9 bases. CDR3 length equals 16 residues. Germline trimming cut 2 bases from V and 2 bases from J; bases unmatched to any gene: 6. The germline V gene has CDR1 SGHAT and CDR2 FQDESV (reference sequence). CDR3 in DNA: TGTGCCAGCAGCTTACTCCGGGACAGGGAGAACTATGGCTACACCTTC. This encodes CASSLLRDRENYGYTF.

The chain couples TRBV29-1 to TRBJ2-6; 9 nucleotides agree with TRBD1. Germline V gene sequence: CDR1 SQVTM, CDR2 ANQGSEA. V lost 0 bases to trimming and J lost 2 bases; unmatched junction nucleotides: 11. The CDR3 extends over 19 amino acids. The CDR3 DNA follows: TGCAGCGTTGAAGAACTGGGTGAACAGGGGGCGGCTGGGGCCAACGTCCTGACTTTC. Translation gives CSVEELGEQGAAGANVLTF.

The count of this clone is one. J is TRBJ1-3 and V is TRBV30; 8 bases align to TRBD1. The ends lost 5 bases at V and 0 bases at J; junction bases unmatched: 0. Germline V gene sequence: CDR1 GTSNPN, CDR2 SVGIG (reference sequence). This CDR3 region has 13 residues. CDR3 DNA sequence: TGTGCCTGGGGACAGGGCTCTGGAAACACCATATATTTT. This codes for CAWGQGSGNTIYF.

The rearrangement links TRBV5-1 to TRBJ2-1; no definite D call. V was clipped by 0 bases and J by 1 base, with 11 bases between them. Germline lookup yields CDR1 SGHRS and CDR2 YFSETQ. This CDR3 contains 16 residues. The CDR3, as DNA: TGCGCCAGCAGCTTGGAGTCAGTCCTATCCTACAATGAGCAGTTCTTC. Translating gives CASSLESVLSYNEQFF.

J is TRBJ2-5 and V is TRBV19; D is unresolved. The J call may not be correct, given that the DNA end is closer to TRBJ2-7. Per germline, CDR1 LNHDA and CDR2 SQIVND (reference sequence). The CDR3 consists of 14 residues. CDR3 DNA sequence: TGTGCCAGTAGCAACCGGGTTACCTCCTACGAGCAGTACTTC. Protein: CASSNRVTSYEQYF.

CDR3 loop: CASSLPGLAGDTDTQYF. The CDR3 DNA reads TGCGCCAGCAGCCTCCCAGGACTAGCGGGGGATACAGATACGCAGTATTTT. The rearrangement links TRBV4-1 to TRBJ2-3; 13 bases agree with TRBD2. This CDR3 spans 17 amino acids. Losses at the gene ends were 4 bases for V and 3 bases for J; bases not matched to a gene: 7. The germline CDR1 and CDR2 sequences are MGHRA and YSYEKL.

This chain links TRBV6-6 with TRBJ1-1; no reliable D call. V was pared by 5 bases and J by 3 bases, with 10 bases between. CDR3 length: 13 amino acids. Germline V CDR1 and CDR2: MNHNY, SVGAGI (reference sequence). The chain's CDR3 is CASSLSIDTEAFF. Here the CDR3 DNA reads TGTGCCAGCAGTCTAAGTATCGACACTGAAGCTTTCTTT.

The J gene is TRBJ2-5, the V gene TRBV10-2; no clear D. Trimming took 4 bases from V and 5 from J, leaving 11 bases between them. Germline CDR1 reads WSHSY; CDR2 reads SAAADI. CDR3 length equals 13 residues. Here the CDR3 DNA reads TGCGCCAGCAGTGGTAGCTGGGCGGAGACCCAGTACTTC. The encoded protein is CASSGSWAETQYF.

The CDR3 is CASSLGEFSEAFF. CDR3 coding DNA: TGTGCCAGCAGCTTAGGAGAGTTCTCTGAAGCTTTCTTT. V and J are TRBV7-9 and TRBJ1-1; unclear D gene. This CDR3 has 13 residues. Germline lookup yields CDR1 SEHNR and CDR2 FQNEAQ (reference sequence). The V end lost 1 base, the J end lost 6 bases, and 9 bases lay between the germline ends.

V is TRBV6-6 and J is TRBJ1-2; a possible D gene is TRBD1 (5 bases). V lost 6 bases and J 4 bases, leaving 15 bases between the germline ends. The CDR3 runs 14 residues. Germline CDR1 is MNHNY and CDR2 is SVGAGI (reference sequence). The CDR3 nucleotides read TGTGCCAGCAGCCAGTTAAGGGGCGGCTATGGCTACACCTTC. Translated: CASSQLRGGYGYTF.

The CDR3 is CASLGPVAYGYTF. The CDR3 bases are TGTGCCAGCTTGGGCCCAGTGGCCTATGGCTACACCTTC. The chain links TRBV6-6 to TRBJ1-2; D gene uncertain. CDR3 size: 13 residues. Germline CDR1 MNHNY, CDR2 SVGAGI (reference sequence). The V and J ends lost 8 bases and 4 bases respectively, with 14 bases between them.